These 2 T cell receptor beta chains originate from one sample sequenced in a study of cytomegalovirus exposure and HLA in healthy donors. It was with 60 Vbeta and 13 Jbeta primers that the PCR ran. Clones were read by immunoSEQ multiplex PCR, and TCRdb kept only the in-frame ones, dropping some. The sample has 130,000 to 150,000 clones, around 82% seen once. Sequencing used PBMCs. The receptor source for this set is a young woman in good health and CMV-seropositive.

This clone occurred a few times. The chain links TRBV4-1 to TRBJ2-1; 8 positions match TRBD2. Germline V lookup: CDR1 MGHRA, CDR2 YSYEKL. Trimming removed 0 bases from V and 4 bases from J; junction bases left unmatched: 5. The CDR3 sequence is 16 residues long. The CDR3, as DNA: TGCGCCAGCAGCCAAGAGGAACGGGGGGGATACAATGAGCAGTTCTTC. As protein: CASSQEERGGYNEQFF.

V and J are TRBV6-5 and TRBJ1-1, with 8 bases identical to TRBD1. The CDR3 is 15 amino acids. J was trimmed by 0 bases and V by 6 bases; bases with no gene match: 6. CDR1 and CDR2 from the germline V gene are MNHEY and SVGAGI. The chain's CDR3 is CASRPPRGLNTEAFF. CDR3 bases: TGTGCCAGCAGGCCCCCCAGGGGGCTGAACACTGAAGCTTTCTTT.